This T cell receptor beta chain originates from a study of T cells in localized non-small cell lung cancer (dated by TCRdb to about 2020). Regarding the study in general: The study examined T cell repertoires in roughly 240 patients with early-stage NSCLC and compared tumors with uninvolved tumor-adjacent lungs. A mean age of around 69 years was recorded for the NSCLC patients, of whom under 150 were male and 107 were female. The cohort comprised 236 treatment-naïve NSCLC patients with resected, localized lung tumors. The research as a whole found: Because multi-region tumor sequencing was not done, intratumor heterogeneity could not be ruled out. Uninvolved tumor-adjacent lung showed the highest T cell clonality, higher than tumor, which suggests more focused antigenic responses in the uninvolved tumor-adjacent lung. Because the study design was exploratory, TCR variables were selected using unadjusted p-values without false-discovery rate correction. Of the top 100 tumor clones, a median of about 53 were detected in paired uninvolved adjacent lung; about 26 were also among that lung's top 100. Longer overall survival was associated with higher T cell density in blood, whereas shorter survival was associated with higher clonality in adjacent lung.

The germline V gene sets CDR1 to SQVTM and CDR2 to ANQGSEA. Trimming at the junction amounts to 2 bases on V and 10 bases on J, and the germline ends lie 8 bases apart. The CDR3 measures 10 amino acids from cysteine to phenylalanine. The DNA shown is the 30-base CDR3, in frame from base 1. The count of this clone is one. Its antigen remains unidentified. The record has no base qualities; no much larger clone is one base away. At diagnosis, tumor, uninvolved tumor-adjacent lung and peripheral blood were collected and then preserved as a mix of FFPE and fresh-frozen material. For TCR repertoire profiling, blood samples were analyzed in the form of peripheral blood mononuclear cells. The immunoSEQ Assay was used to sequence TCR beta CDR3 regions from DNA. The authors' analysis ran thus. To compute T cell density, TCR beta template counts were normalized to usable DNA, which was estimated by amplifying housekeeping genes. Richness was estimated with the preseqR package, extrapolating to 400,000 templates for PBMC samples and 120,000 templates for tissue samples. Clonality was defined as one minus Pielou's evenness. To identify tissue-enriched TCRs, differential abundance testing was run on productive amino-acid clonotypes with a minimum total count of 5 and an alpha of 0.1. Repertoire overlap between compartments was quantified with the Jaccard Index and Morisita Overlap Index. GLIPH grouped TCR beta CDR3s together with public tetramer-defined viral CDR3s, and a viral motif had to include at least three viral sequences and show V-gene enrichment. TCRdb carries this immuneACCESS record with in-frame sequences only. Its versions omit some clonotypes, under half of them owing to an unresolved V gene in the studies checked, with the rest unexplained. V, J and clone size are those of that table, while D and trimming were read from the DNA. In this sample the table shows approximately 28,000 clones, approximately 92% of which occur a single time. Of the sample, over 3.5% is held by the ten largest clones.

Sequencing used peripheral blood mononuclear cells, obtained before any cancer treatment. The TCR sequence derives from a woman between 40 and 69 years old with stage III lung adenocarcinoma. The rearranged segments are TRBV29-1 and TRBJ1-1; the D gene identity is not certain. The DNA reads TGCAGCGTTGAAAAAGGCAGAGCTTTCTTT. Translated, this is CSVEKGRAFF.